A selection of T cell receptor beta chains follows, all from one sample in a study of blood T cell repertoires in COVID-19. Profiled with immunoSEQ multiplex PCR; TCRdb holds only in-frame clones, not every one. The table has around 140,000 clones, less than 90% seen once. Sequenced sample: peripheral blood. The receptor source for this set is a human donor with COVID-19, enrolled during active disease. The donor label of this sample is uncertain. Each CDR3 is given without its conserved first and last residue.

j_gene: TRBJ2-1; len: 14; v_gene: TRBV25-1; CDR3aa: ASSEYIEGAHGEQF
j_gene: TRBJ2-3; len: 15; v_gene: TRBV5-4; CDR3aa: ASSLRTSGSSTDTQY
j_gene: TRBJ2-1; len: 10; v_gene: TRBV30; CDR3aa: AWSRDRDEQF
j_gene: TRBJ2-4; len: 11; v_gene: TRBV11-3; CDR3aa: ASRRDRKNIQY
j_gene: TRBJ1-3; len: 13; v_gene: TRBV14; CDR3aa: ASSQEFLAGNTIY
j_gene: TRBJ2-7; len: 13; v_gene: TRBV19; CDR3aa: ASSLSGDSAYEQY
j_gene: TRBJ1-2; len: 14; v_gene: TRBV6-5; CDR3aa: ASSYVGQGPQGGYT
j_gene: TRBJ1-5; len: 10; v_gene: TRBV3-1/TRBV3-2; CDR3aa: ASSQGGQPQH
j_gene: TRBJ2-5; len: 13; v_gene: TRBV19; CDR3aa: ASSIGGHHQETQY
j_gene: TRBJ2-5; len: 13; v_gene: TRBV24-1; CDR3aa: ATSDWGQGQETQY
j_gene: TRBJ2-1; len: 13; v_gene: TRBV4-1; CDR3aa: ASSQGAISYNEQF
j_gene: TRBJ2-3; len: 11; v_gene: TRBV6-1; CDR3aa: ASSERRGVPQY
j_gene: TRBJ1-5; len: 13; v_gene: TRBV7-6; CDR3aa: ASSLQGGGDQPQH
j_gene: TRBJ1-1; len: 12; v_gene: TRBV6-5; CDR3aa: ASSTLGPGTEAF
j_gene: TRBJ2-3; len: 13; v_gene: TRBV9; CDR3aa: ASSVGQGVTDTQY
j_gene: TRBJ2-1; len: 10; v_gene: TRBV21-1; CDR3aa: ASSKSGYEQF
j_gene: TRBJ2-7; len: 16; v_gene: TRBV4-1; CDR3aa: ASSQDGIGLGTFYEQY
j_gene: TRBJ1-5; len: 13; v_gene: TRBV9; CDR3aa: ASSAGTGTIQPQH
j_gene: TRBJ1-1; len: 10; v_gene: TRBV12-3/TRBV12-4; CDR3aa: ASKEVNTEAF
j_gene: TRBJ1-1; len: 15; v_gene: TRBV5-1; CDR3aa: ASSLWASGGRNTEAF
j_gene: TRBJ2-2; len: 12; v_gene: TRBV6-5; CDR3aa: ASRPGTNTGELF
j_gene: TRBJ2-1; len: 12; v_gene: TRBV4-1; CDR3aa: ASSSRLIDNEQF
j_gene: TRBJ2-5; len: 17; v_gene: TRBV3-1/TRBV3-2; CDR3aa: ASSQDGATGGFFGETQY
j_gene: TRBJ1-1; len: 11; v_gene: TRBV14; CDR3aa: ASSHALNTEAF